These 23 T cell receptor beta chains came from one sample sequenced in a study of cytomegalovirus exposure and HLA in healthy donors. Primers: 60 Vbeta forward and 13 Jbeta reverse. The method was immunoSEQ multiplex PCR; TCRdb's version includes in-frame clones alone and lacks a portion of them. The sample shows more than 150,000 clones, 70% to 90% of them seen only once. The sample taken for sequencing was PBMCs. These receptors were collected from a woman aged 18-29 years in good health and CMV-seronegative.

In its sample, this clone was seen once. The J gene is TRBJ1-4, the V gene TRBV30; 9 bases align to TRBD1. Germline trimming cut 3 bases from V and 5 bases from J; bases unmatched to any gene: 13. This CDR3 is built from 17 residues. Germline V gene data show CDR1 as GTSNPN and CDR2 as SVGIG (reference sequence). CDR3 bases: TGTGCCTGGAGCGAGGATGGGACAGGGCAACGCAATGAAAAACTGTTTTTT. Its protein is CAWSEDGTGQRNEKLFF.

The J gene is TRBJ1-4, the V gene TRBV7-2; 7 nucleotides agree with TRBD1. The CDR3 is made up of 17 amino acids. With 5 bases clipped from V and 7 bases from J, the junction kept 16 bases outside the gene matches. The V gene's germline CDR1 is SGHTA and CDR2 FQGNSA. The CDR3 nucleotides read TGTGCCAGCAGCCAAAGGACAGGCGGGGCGGCGGTTGAAAAACTGTTTTTT. Protein: CASSQRTGGAAVEKLFF.

V gene TRBV5-4 combines with J gene TRBJ2-3; D possibly corresponds to TRBD1 (5 bases). Trimming took off 4 bases at V and 0 bases at J, with 9 bases between the two ends. There are 14 residues in the CDR3. Germline values: CDR1 SGHNT, CDR2 YYREEE (reference sequence). CDR3 nucleotide sequence: TGTGCCAGCAGCCCACAGGCTAGCACAGATACGCAGTATTTT. It yields the protein CASSPQASTDTQYF.

This clone came up once. V gene TRBV4-2 combines with J gene TRBJ2-7; 8 bases map to TRBD2. Germline V CDR1 and CDR2: LGHNA, YNFKEQ. CDR3 size: 16 residues. V trimming: 1 base; J trimming: 0 bases; junction bases outside the gene matches: 5. This chain's CDR3 is CASSQGLAGTSYEQYF. CDR3 bases: TGTGCCAGCAGCCAAGGGCTAGCGGGCACCTCCTACGAGCAGTACTTC.

V usage is TRBV7-9 and J usage is TRBJ2-1; 8 nucleotides align to TRBD2. Looked up from germline, CDR1 is SEHNR and CDR2 is FQNEAQ (reference sequence). The CDR3 runs to 15 residues. V lost 5 bases to trimming and J lost 3 bases; unmatched junction nucleotides: 6. The CDR3 sequence: CASSPRGGVYNEQFF. CDR3 coding DNA: TGTGCCAGCAGCCCACGGGGGGGCGTCTACAATGAGCAGTTCTTC.

The chain combines TRBV11-3 with TRBJ2-7; D gene unclear. CDR1 and CDR2 (germline): SGHNT, YENEEA. The V and J ends lost 3 bases and 3 bases respectively, with 9 bases between them. The CDR3 consists of 13 residues. The CDR3 loop is CASSLGRHYEQYF. The DNA of the CDR3 is TGTGCCAGCAGCTTGGGCAGACACTACGAGCAGTACTTC.

This clone occurred once. This chain links TRBV6-5 with TRBJ2-7; D perhaps matches TRBD2 (5 bases). CDR3 length: 16 residues. Germline CDR1 is MNHEY and CDR2 is SVGAGI. With 4 bases removed from V and 7 bases from J, the gap between germline ends came to 23 bases. CDR3 loop: CASSLSRGPPVGEQYF. CDR3 DNA sequence: TGTGCCAGCAGTTTGAGCCGGGGTCCCCCAGTGGGAGAGCAGTACTTC.

V gene TRBV7-2 combines with J gene TRBJ2-3; D is unclear. This CDR3 is built from 13 residues. V lost 1 base and J 7 bases, leaving 9 bases between the germline ends. Germline CDR1 is SGHTA and CDR2 is FQGNSA. This CDR3 reads CASSLGALNTQYF. In DNA, the CDR3 is TGTGCCAGCAGCTTAGGGGCCCTGAATACGCAGTATTTT.

The V call is TRBV27, the J call TRBJ1-5, with TRBD1 matching over 7 bases. Germline-derived CDR1 and CDR2 are MNHEY and SMNVEV (reference sequence). V lost 5 bases, J lost 3 bases, and 7 bases stayed unmatched. The CDR3 is 15 residues long. The DNA of the CDR3 is TGTGCCAGCAGTACCCAGGGGGGCTACAATCAGCCCCAGCATTTT. Its protein product is CASSTQGGYNQPQHF.

The chain employs TRBV6-5 and TRBJ1-5; 12 nucleotides match TRBD1. J gave up 6 bases and V 6 bases, and 3 bases lay outside the gene matches. The CDR3 totals 14 residues. CDR1 MNHEY and CDR2 SVGAGI come from the germline V gene. For the CDR3, the DNA is TGTGCCAGCAGCTCGGGACAGGGGGCTCAGCCCCAGCATTTT. This sequence encodes CASSSGQGAQPQHF.

The chain recombines TRBV5-1 with TRBJ1-6; TRBD1 agrees at 7 bases. The junction had 7 bases not matched to a gene; V was cut back by 0 bases and J by 7 bases. In germline, CDR1 is SGHRS, CDR2 YFSETQ. The CDR3 covers 16 residues. The CDR3 region has the DNA TGCGCCAGCAGCTTGGTGACAGGGATCTCCAATTCACCCCTCCACTTT. Amino acid sequence: CASSLVTGISNSPLHF.

The chain carries TRBV6-6 and TRBJ2-5; D remains unclear. V lost 0 bases to trimming and J lost 5 bases, with 13 bases between them. This CDR3 comprises 15 residues. The germline CDR1 and CDR2 sequences are MNHNY and SVGAGI (reference sequence). The CDR3 loop reads CASSYSGSPAETQYF. In DNA, the CDR3 is TGTGCCAGCAGTTACTCTGGCTCTCCCGCCGAGACCCAGTACTTC.

As concerns this clone: Germline is not matched at one junction end, which may reflect a read error. The chain combines TRBV11-2 with TRBJ1-4, with 12 positions matching TRBD1. Germline-derived CDR1 and CDR2 are SGHAT and FQNNGV. This CDR3 is 17 amino acids long. The CDR3 is CAGSLSGTGGAGEKLFF. As DNA, the CDR3 is TGTGCCGGCAGCTTATCAGGGACAGGGGGCGCGGGTGAAAAACTGTTTTTT. Complete variable domain (other parts from reference TRBV11-2 and TRBJ1-4): EAGVAQSPRYKIIEKRQSVAFWCNPISGHATLYWYQQILGQGPKLLIQFQNNGVVDDSQLPKDRFSAERLKGVDSTLKIQPAKLEDSAVYLCAGSLSGTGGAGEKLFFGSGTQLSVL.

The chain joins TRBV7-2 to TRBJ2-5; the D is unclear. V gave up 3 bases and J gave up 0 bases, with 5 bases separating them. CDR3 length: 13 residues. Looked up from germline, CDR1 is SGHTA and CDR2 is FQGNSA. CDR3 sequence: CASSFANQETQYF. The CDR3 bases are TGTGCCAGCAGCTTTGCTAACCAAGAGACCCAGTACTTC.

J is TRBJ2-2 and V is TRBV30, with 8 nucleotides matching TRBD1. The trim removed 8 bases at V and 7 bases at J, leaving 9 bases unmatched. This CDR3 spans 13 amino acids. Germline V gives CDR1 GTSNPN, CDR2 SVGIG (reference sequence). CDR3 amino acids: CAGQDTGGGELFF. The CDR3 DNA follows: TGTGCCGGACAAGACACAGGGGGCGGGGAGCTGTTTTTT.

In regard to this clone: The junction departs from the called germline gene at one end, perhaps through a read error. The chain has TRBV5-1 and TRBJ2-5; 8 bases are a match to TRBD2. Near its end, the DNA agrees better with TRBJ2-7, so the J call may be wrong. Germline CDR1 and CDR2: SGHRS and YFSETQ. There are 14 residues in the CDR3. The CDR3 sequence is CASTGLAGSSEQYF. In DNA form, the CDR3 reads TGCGCCAGCACCGGCCTAGCGGGTTCCTCCGAGCAGTACTTC.

The gene calls are TRBV10-3 and TRBJ1-2; D perhaps matches TRBD1 (6 bases). This CDR3 is built from 14 residues. The V gene lost 4 bases and the J gene lost 4 bases, with 13 bases spanning the gap. Per germline, CDR1 ENHRY and CDR2 SYGVKD. The CDR3 spells CAISAEQGFYGYTF. In DNA, the CDR3 is TGTGCCATCAGTGCTGAACAGGGATTCTATGGCTACACCTTC.

The chain is built from TRBV5-5 and TRBJ1-3; tentatively, D is TRBD1 (5 bases). V lost 3 bases and J lost 2, with 18 bases in between. Germline V gives CDR1 SGHKS, CDR2 YYEKEE (reference sequence). The CDR3 extends over 17 amino acids. The CDR3 is CASSWTGGGNAGNTIYF. The DNA for the CDR3 is TGTGCCAGCAGCTGGACTGGCGGGGGGAACGCTGGAAACACCATATATTTT.

The chain joins TRBV19 to TRBJ2-5, with 7 nucleotides matching TRBD1. The CDR3 covers 16 residues. J lost 11 bases, V lost 4 bases, and 19 bases had no gene match. Germline CDR1 is LNHDA and CDR2 is SQIVND (reference sequence). The CDR3 nucleotides read TGTGCCAGTAGTAGACAGGGACACCCGCCTACTGAGGAGCAGTACTTC. It codes for CASSRQGHPPTEEQYF.

The rearrangement links TRBV2 to TRBJ1-2; D is perhaps TRBD1 (6 bases). Trimming cost V 3 bases and J 5 bases, with 13 bases left between them. Germline V gives CDR1 SNHLY, CDR2 FYNNEI. The CDR3 sequence is 14 residues long. The CDR3 reads CASSDSGQTYGYTF. The CDR3 bases are TGTGCCAGCAGTGACTCCGGACAGACTTATGGCTACACCTTC.

This sequence joins TRBV29-1 and TRBJ2-1, with 7 bases matching TRBD2. Per germline, CDR1 SQVTM and CDR2 ANQGSEA. With V trimmed by 5 bases and J by 5 bases, 6 bases remained unmatched. The CDR3 extends over 13 amino acids. CDR3 coding DNA: TGCAGCGTTCTAGCGGCAGTCAACAATGAGCAGTTCTTC. Its protein is CSVLAAVNNEQFF.

In its sample, this clone was seen a few times. The chain has TRBV18 and TRBJ2-1; the D gene is possibly TRBD1 (5 bases). The germline CDR1 and CDR2 sequences are KGHSH and LQKENI. V lost 3 bases and J 0 bases, leaving 9 bases between the germline ends. This CDR3 spans 15 amino acids. The CDR3 region is CASSPRQNSYNEQFF. The CDR3 DNA sequence: TGTGCCAGCTCACCCCGACAGAACTCCTACAATGAGCAGTTCTTC.

This clone was counted once. CDR3 DNA sequence: TGTACCGGGCGGGCGCTCTCCTATAATTCACCCCTCCACTTT. This encodes CTGRALSYNSPLHF. This chain uses TRBV2 with TRBJ1-6, with D hard to call. The CDR3 runs to 14 residues. The germline CDR1 and CDR2 sequences are SNHLY and FYNNEI.